This TCR beta chain was obtained from a study of spatial heterogeneity in lung cancer. Study at large: The donor population consisted of 72 patients with untreated, early-stage non-small cell lung cancer. Researchers sequenced follow-up PBMC samples if they had them, and these came a median of about 2 years after resection. The mean occurrence of each unique TCR and UMI combination in raw reads exceeded 8.5.

This clonotype was counted at least ten times. TCRdb re-derived calls from the 5' RACE reads in MiXCR, one entry per CDR3 protein. The data contain more than 25,000 distinct CDR3 sequences, roughly 5% of them singletons. Time point meaning: blood at routine non-recurrence follow-up after resection. Whole RNA was taken from tumor, nontumor lung or frozen PBMC; it was then sequenced unsorted. This sequence originates from a female donor with early-stage non-small cell lung cancer. Sequenced material: PBMCs, taken at follow-up.

The chain's CDR3 is CASSRMDTNNEQFF. For the CDR3, the DNA is TGTGCCAGCAGCCGAATGGACACCAACAATGAGCAGTTCTTC. V is TRBV3-1 and J is TRBJ2-1, with D possibly being TRBD1 (5 bases). V lost 4 bases, J lost 5 bases, and 12 bases lay in between. The CDR3 extends over 14 amino acids. Looked up from germline, CDR1 is LGHDT and CDR2 is YNNKEL (reference sequence).